This T cell receptor beta chain stems from a study of human T cells and chemical hapten exposure. Turning to the study itself: Sensitization involved placing 2% DPC onto a roughly 2 cm by roughly 2 cm region of upper inner arm skin. Scalp application of diphenylcyclopropenone was performed weekly in patients across the entire approximately 26-week study.

TCRdb reprocessed the RACE reads with MiXCR, giving one entry per CDR3 protein. This table holds more than 55,000 distinct CDR3 sequences, approximately 9.8% found once. Time point given: patch test 1, 2 weeks after DPC sensitization. Treatment here: therapeutic diphenylcyclopropenone sensitization with weekly scalp DPC. Donors were 18 to 70-year-old alopecia patients suitable for DPC. Germline CDR1 and CDR2: MNHEY and SVGAGI. V lost 4 bases, J lost 4 bases, and 23 bases lay in between. The CDR3 is 17 residues long. This TCR derives from a middle-aged woman with alopecia areata. Some clones in this sample may be carry-over from other donors' samples. V and J are TRBV6-5 and TRBJ2-7, with a tentative D call TRBD2 (6 bases). Source: whole blood, taken in connection with sensitization to the hapten diphenylcyclopropenone (DPC). The CDR3 DNA is TGTGCCAGCAGTTTGATCTCGCGGGGAGGATTAGGTTACGAGCAGTACTTC. Its protein product is CASSLISRGGLGYEQYF.